Listed here are 28 T cell receptor beta chains from one sample, sequenced in a study of Ad26.COV2.S vaccination and SARS-CoV-2 variants. Clones were sequenced by immunoSEQ multiplex PCR, and TCRdb holds only the in-frame ones, with some missing. This sample yields about 350,000 clones, of which 92% are seen a single time; around 4.2% belongs to the top ten. The material sequenced was peripheral blood, taken after recovery from COVID-19. The receptors here all came from a human donor who had recovered from COVID-19.

The chain has TRBV4-1 and TRBJ1-1, with D unresolved. Germline loops: CDR1 MGHRA, CDR2 YSYEKL. The ends were cut back, 4 bases at V and 1 base at J, with 7 bases in the middle. The CDR3 has 13 residues. Here the CDR3 DNA reads TGCGCCAGCAGCCTGGTCTGGAACACTGAAGCTTTCTTT. Translation: CASSLVWNTEAFF.

The rearrangement links TRBV27 to TRBJ1-1; TRBD1 is a possible D gene (5 bases). Germline V CDR1 and CDR2: MNHEY, SMNVEV (reference sequence). Trimming removed 7 bases from V and 10 bases from J, with 13 bases in between. This CDR3 is 11 amino acids long. CDR3: CASNSQGVAFF. The CDR3 bases are TGTGCCAGCAACTCCCAGGGAGTAGCTTTCTTT.

The chain recombines TRBV9 with TRBJ1-4; D unresolved. Trimming took 4 bases from V and 0 from J, leaving 13 bases between them. Germline V gives CDR1 SGDLS, CDR2 YYNGEE. The CDR3 length is 16 residues. The CDR3 nucleotides are TGTGCCAGCAGCCCCCGCGGGCCGGCAACTAATGAAAAACTGTTTTTT. Protein sequence: CASSPRGPATNEKLFF.

The chain couples TRBV7-8 to TRBJ2-3; 15 bases match TRBD2. Germline trimming cut 3 bases from V and 0 bases from J; bases unmatched to any gene: 1. The CDR3 extends over 17 amino acids. The V gene's germline CDR1 is SGHVS and CDR2 FQNEAQ. CDR3 region: CASSLGLAGGSTDTQYF. The DNA for the CDR3 is TGTGCCAGCAGCTTGGGACTAGCGGGGGGAAGCACAGATACGCAGTATTTT.

This clone showed up just a few times. V usage is TRBV7-2 and J usage is TRBJ2-7; TRBD2 matches 13 bases. The J segment lost 3 bases and the V segment lost 5 bases, leaving 7 bases of the junction unmatched. The CDR3 runs 16 residues. Germline V gene sequence: CDR1 SGHTA, CDR2 FQGNSA. The CDR3 protein is CASSGLAGVSGYEQYF. The CDR3 DNA is TGTGCCAGCAGCGGACTAGCGGGGGTCTCCGGCTACGAGCAGTACTTC.

The CDR3 reads CASSLGAGGRMTQYF. CDR3 nucleotide sequence: TGTGCCAGCAGCTTAGGAGCGGGGGGGCGGATGACCCAGTACTTC. The rearrangement uses TRBV11-2 and TRBJ2-5, with 10 bases identical to TRBD2. The V segment lost 1 base and the J segment 7 bases; nucleotides outside the gene matches: 6. Germline V gene data show CDR1 as SGHAT and CDR2 as FQNNGV. CDR3 length equals 15 residues.

The chain recombines TRBV6-5 with TRBJ1-4; TRBD1 aligns across 7 bases. The V segment lost 8 bases and the J segment 6 bases; nucleotides outside the gene matches: 6. Germline-derived CDR1 and CDR2 are MNHEY and SVGAGI. This CDR3 has 13 amino acids. Here the CDR3 DNA reads TGTGCCAGCCGCCCAGGGGGGTATGAAAAACTGTTTTTT. Its protein is CASRPGGYEKLFF.

The CDR3 nucleotides are TGTGCCAGCAGCCAGACGGGACTAGCGGACGAGCAGTACTTC. Its protein product is CASSQTGLADEQYF. This chain joins TRBV3-1 (or the pseudogene TRBV3-2) and TRBJ2-7; 11 nucleotides agree with TRBD2. Trimming cost V 3 bases and J 5 bases; bases outside gene matches: 3. This CDR3 is 14 amino acids long. Germline CDR1 is LGHDT and CDR2 is YNNKEL (reference sequence).

DNA of the CDR3: TGTGCCATCAGTTTTACAGGGGATAGCAATCAGCCCCAGCATTTT. Translated, it gives CAISFTGDSNQPQHF. This chain links TRBV10-3 with TRBJ1-5, with TRBD1 matching 7 bases. The CDR3 is 15 amino acids. The V gene's germline CDR1 is ENHRY and CDR2 SYGVKD. Trimming took 5 bases from V and 0 from J; bases not matched to a gene: 4.

V is TRBV3-1 (or the pseudogene TRBV3-2) and J is TRBJ2-7, with a possible D match to TRBD2 (6 bases). The CDR3 spans 15 residues. From germline, CDR1 is LGHDT and CDR2 YNNKEL (reference sequence). Trimming cost V 3 bases and J 2 bases, with 14 bases left between them. CDR3 protein: CASSQVSGRTYEQYF. CDR3 sequence (DNA): TGTGCCAGCAGCCAGGTTAGCGGACGGACCTACGAGCAGTACTTC.

The chain has TRBV7-8 and TRBJ2-1; 9 bases match TRBD1. This CDR3 has 14 residues. Germline V gene data show CDR1 as SGHVS and CDR2 as FQNEAQ. Trimming at V came to 5 bases and at J to 8 bases, leaving 7 bases not matched to a gene. The CDR3 sequence is CASSLIDRGDEQFF. Written as DNA, the CDR3 is TGTGCCAGCAGCCTAATTGACAGGGGGGATGAGCAGTTCTTC. Full variable domain (rest looked up from reference TRBV7-8 and TRBJ2-1): GAGVSQSPRYKVAKRGQDVALRCDPISGHVSLFWYQQALGQGPEFLTYFQNEAQLDKSGLPSDRFFAERPEGSVSTLKIQRTQQEDSAVYLCASSLIDRGDEQFFGPGTRLTVL.

V usage is TRBV5-1 and J usage is TRBJ1-4; D possibly corresponds to TRBD1 (5 bases). The CDR3 runs 12 residues. The germline CDR1 and CDR2 sequences are SGHRS and YFSETQ. The chain's CDR3 is CEQQGQNEKLFF. The DNA of the CDR3 is TGCGAGCAGCAGGGCCAAAATGAAAAACTGTTTTTT.

This sequence joins TRBV11-2 and TRBJ1-2, with 10 bases aligning to TRBD1. The trim removed 4 bases at V and 8 bases at J, leaving 16 bases unmatched. The CDR3 extends over 17 amino acids. Per germline, CDR1 SGHAT and CDR2 FQNNGV. The CDR3 nucleotides read TGTGCCAGCAGCTCCGGGTCGTGGGGACAGGGGATGAGCGGCTACACCTTC. It encodes CASSSGSWGQGMSGYTF.

The gene calls are TRBV7-9 and TRBJ1-2, with D tentatively TRBD1 (5 bases). V was cut by 5 bases and J by 12 bases, with 16 bases left in between. Per germline, CDR1 SEHNR and CDR2 FQNEAQ (reference sequence). The CDR3 spans 12 residues. The CDR3 coding sequence is TGTGCCAGCAGCCCTGACAAGACAGTGGACACCTTC. Translating it yields CASSPDKTVDTF.

This chain joins TRBV9 and TRBJ1-1, with a weak D call TRBD1 (6 bases). V dropped 4 bases and J dropped 1 base, with 11 bases sitting between them. Looked up from germline, CDR1 is SGDLS and CDR2 is YYNGEE. This CDR3 region has 14 residues. The CDR3 sequence: CASSFGQKNTEAFF. The CDR3 nucleotides read TGTGCCAGCAGCTTCGGACAGAAGAACACTGAAGCTTTCTTT.

The V gene is TRBV20-1, the J gene TRBJ2-5; D is undetermined. Germline V lookup: CDR1 DFQATT, CDR2 SNEGSKA (reference sequence). Trimming stripped 5 bases from V and 0 bases from J, with 4 bases between. This CDR3 is built from 11 residues. This CDR3 reads CSADYQETQYF. CDR3 coding DNA: TGCAGTGCTGATTACCAAGAGACCCAGTACTTC.

The chain carries TRBV5-4 and TRBJ1-4; D perhaps matches TRBD1 (6 bases). Trimming took 6 bases from V and 9 from J, leaving 15 bases between them. The length of the CDR3 is 13 residues. Germline V gene data show CDR1 as SGHNT and CDR2 as YYREEE (reference sequence). The CDR3, as DNA: TGTGCCAGCACAACAAGGGGGACTCAAAAACTGTTTTTT. Translating gives CASTTRGTQKLFF.

The chain carries TRBV5-1 and TRBJ1-3; D remains ambiguous. The CDR3 runs 15 residues. Trimming removed 4 bases from V and 0 bases from J, with 11 bases in between. The germline V gene encodes CDR1 SGHRS and CDR2 YFSETQ. CDR3 loop: CASSPGWDSGNTIYF. The CDR3 DNA follows: TGCGCCAGCAGCCCTGGGTGGGACTCTGGAAACACCATATATTTT.

V and J are TRBV6-4 and TRBJ2-3; 8 bases are shared with TRBD1. The ends lost 4 bases at V and 4 bases at J; junction bases unmatched: 10. The CDR3 has 16 amino acids. Per the germline V gene, CDR1 is MRHNA and CDR2 is SNTAGT. The CDR3 nucleotides read TGTGCCAGCAGTGCCCTACGGACAGGGCGGGCAGATACGCAGTATTTT. Protein sequence: CASSALRTGRADTQYF.

The chain's CDR3 is CASSGGGGRATGANVLTF. The CDR3 DNA reads TGTGCCAGCAGTGGAGGCGGGGGCCGGGCCACTGGGGCCAACGTCCTGACTTTC. The rearrangement links TRBV27 to TRBJ2-6, with D possibly matching TRBD2 (7 bases). The V gene's germline CDR1 is MNHEY and CDR2 SMNVEV (reference sequence). V dropped 5 bases and J dropped 2 bases, with 19 bases sitting between them. This CDR3 is 18 amino acids long.

The chain carries TRBV7-2 and TRBJ1-5; a possible D gene is TRBD1 (5 bases). The germline V gene has CDR1 SGHTA and CDR2 FQGNSA. The length of the CDR3 is 15 residues. Trimming took off 1 base at V and 4 bases at J, with 11 bases between the two ends. The CDR3 protein is CASSLVLGPNQPQHF. The CDR3 nucleotides are TGTGCCAGCAGCTTAGTGTTGGGACCTAATCAGCCCCAGCATTTT.

V and J are TRBV6-6 and TRBJ2-7, with D tentatively TRBD1 or TRBD2 (7 bases each). V was clipped by 7 bases and J by 2 bases, with 15 bases between them. Germline CDR1 MNHNY, CDR2 SVGAGI (reference sequence). The CDR3 sequence is 14 residues long. DNA for the CDR3: TGTGCCAGCACGAGACAGGGAGGGACCTACGAGCAGTACTTC. As protein: CASTRQGGTYEQYF.

This clone was seen a single time. This chain links TRBV3-1 (or the pseudogene TRBV3-2) with TRBJ2-7; D gene unclear. The V gene's germline CDR1 is LGHDT and CDR2 YNNKEL (reference sequence). CDR3 length: 12 amino acids. Between the trimmed V and J ends, which lost 4 bases and 5 bases, there was a span of 9 bases. The CDR3 DNA reads TGTGCCAGCAGCCGGAGCTTCAACGAGCAGTACTTC. The encoded protein is CASSRSFNEQYF.

The chain links TRBV6-6 to TRBJ1-2; possible D gene TRBD1, 5 bases. V shed 6 bases and J shed 4 bases, with 9 bases lying between them. This CDR3 contains 12 residues. CDR1 and CDR2 (germline): MNHNY, SVGAGI (reference sequence). The CDR3 DNA follows: TGTGCCAGCAGCCTAGACAGCTATGGCTACACCTTC. This gives the protein CASSLDSYGYTF.

The rearrangement joins TRBV20-1 to TRBJ1-2, with D possibly being TRBD1 (5 bases). This CDR3 contains 11 residues. The V gene's germline CDR1 is DFQATT and CDR2 SNEGSKA (reference sequence). The V and J ends lost 6 bases and 3 bases respectively, with 8 bases between them. CDR3 sequence reads: CSAPTDYGYTF. CDR3 DNA sequence: TGCAGTGCACCGACAGACTATGGCTACACCTTC.

The chain is built from TRBV5-1 and TRBJ1-5; D remains unclear. The CDR3 sequence is 15 residues long. Germline assignment: CDR1 SGHRS and CDR2 YFSETQ. V lost 4 bases, J lost 0 bases, and 11 bases lay in between. CDR3 loop: CASSKIDPSNQPQHF. The CDR3 bases are TGCGCCAGCAGCAAAATTGATCCTAGCAATCAGCCCCAGCATTTT.

This rearrangement joins TRBV10-1 to TRBJ2-7, with unresolved D. The CDR3 totals 13 residues. Germline assignment: CDR1 WNHNN and CDR2 SYGVQD (reference sequence). V was shortened by 2 bases and J by 7 bases, with 12 bases between the two germline ends. The CDR3, as DNA: TGCGCCAGCAGTGAGAACGGAGTACGGGAGCAGTACTTC. Translating gives CASSENGVREQYF.

The chain employs TRBV27 and TRBJ1-4; no definite D call. The ends were cut back, 3 bases at V and 5 bases at J, with 10 bases in the middle. CDR1 and CDR2 (germline): MNHEY, SMNVEV (reference sequence). The CDR3 totals 14 residues. CDR3 in amino acids: CASSFLGSNEKLFF. CDR3 DNA sequence: TGTGCCAGCAGTTTTCTTGGGTCAAATGAAAAACTGTTTTTT.